This T cell receptor beta chain was sequenced during a study of neoadjuvant anti-PD-1 for oral cavity cancer. Time point denoted: after neoadjuvant nivolumab, at surgical resection. The CDR3 has 19 residues. Germline-derived CDR1 and CDR2 are SGHTA and FQGTGA. Trimming cost V 1 base and J 3 bases; bases outside gene matches: 17. Using immunoSEQ multiplex PCR, the repertoire was profiled, and TCRdb retains in-frame clones only, with some absent. The profile covers 65,000 to 70,000 clones, with 86% appearing a single time and roughly 3% taken by the ten largest. J is TRBJ2-5 and V is TRBV7-3; 7 bases fit TRBD2. The input for sequencing was PBMCs, taken after nivolumab (anti-PD-1) treatment. The receptor comes from a person aged 40-85 years with oral cavity squamous cell carcinoma. Here the CDR3 reads CASSLKRLGSAGEEETQYF. The CDR3 bases are TGTGCCAGCAGCTTAAAAAGGCTCGGTTCGGCGGGAGAGGAAGAGACCCAGTACTTC.